Included here is one TCR beta chain sequence, with context. The antigen is unknown. The junction had 9 bases not matched to a gene; V was cut back by 3 bases and J by 7 bases. The CDR3 consists of 16 residues. In germline, CDR1 is MNHEY, CDR2 SMNVEV (reference sequence). These data belong to a study of shared clonotypes between healthy human individuals. Across the study: Plates per donor: three CD4 naive, three CD4 memory, two CD8 naive, one CD8 memory.

Study observations and caveats: Shared clonotypes across all four donors exceeded non-shared ones in generation probability.

The DNA input per sorted-subset replicate PCR was about 190 ng, corresponding to some 30,000 T cell genomes. The protocol was immunoSEQ multiplex PCR, while the TCRdb copy is restricted to in-frame clones and leaves out a portion. This sample yields some 1 million clones, of which around 75% are seen a single time; approximately 1.5% belongs to the top ten. This TCR came from a man aged 18 to 30 in good health. Sequencing used memory CD4+ T cells sorted from blood. Specified subset: CD45RA-negative fraction. V is TRBV27 and J is TRBJ1-4, with TRBD1 identical over 9 bases. CDR3 DNA: TGTGCCAGCAGTTTCCGGGACAGGGTAAAAGGTGAAAAACTGTTTTTT. Translated, it gives CASSFRDRVKGEKLFF.